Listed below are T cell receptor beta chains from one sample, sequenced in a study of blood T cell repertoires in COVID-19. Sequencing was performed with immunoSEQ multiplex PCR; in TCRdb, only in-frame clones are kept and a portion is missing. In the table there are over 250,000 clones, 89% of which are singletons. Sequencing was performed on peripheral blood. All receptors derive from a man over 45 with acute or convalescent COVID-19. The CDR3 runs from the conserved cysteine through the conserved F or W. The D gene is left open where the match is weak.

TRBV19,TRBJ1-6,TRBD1,CASRDRTLWALHF
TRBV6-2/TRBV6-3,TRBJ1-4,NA,CASSLPSTLITNEKLFF
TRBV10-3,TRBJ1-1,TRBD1,CAVHPGTGQRGNTEAFF
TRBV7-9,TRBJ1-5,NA,CASSFQNQPQHF
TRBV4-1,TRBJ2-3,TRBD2,CASSLGTSGGSDTQYF
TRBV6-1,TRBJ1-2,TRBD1,CASSETGGSGYTF
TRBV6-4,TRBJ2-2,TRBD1,CASSDDWTGNTGELFF
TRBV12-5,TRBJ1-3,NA,CASGPKYRDLSGNTIYF
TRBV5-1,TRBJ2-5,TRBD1,CASSRDRGQETQYF
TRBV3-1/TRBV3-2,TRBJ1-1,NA,CASSMTGEAFF
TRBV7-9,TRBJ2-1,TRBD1,CASSRGGQGYNEQFF
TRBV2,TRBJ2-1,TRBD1,CASRDRGDEQFF
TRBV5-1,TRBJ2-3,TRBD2,CASSLRERGGADTQYF
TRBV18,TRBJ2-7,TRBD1,CASSPGQTHSYEQYF
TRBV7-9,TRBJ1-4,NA,CASSLITGRANEKLFF
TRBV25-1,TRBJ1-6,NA,CASRNHYSPLHF
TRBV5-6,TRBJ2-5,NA,CASSNRRGFGQETQYF
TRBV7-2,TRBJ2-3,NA,CASSLGGARGNTQYF
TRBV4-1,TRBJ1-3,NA,CASSQLGASVTIYF
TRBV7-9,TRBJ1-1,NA,CASSLMLGSTEAFF
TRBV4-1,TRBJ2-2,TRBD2,CASSQGGGTGELFF
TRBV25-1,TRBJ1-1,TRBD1,CASRQGTTEAFF
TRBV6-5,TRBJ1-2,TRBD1,CASRYRDSYGYTF
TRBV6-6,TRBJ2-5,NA,CASSYPQGEGETQYF
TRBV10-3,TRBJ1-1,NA,CAISEDRRGAFF
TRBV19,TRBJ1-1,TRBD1,CASSLDRDQNTEAFF
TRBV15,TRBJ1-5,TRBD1,CATSPDRGGNQPQHF
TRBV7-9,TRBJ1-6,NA,CAFHIGGSYNSPLHF
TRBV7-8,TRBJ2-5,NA,CASSLRRGLQETQYF
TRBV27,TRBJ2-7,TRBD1,CASSSWGQGREQYF
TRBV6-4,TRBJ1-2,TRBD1,CASSGRTGDIQGYTF
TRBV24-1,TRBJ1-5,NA,CATSDGRGNQPQHF
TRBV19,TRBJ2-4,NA,CASSIGGRTKNIQYF
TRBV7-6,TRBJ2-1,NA,CASSLVVGGEQFF
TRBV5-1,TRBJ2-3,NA,CASSPGTGLGDTQYF
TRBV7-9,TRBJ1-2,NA,CASSPTGHGYGYTF
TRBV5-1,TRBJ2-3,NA,CASSLLPTDTQYF
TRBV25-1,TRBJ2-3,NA,CASRRRGYTDTQYF
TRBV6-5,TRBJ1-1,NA,CASPAGNTEAFF